These 32 T cell receptor beta chains share one sample of origin, sequenced in a study of blood T cell repertoires in COVID-19. TCRdb keeps only in-frame clones here, not all; method: immunoSEQ multiplex PCR. The sample includes about 240,000 clones, around 90% of them seen just once. The sequencing input was PBMCs or T cells enriched from blood (not recorded which). The receptors derive from a woman aged 25 to 45 with acute COVID-19.

This chain links TRBV4-3 with TRBJ1-1; D call uncertain. The CDR3 runs 15 residues. V dropped 6 bases and J dropped 1 base, with 15 bases sitting between them. Germline CDR1 is LGHNA and CDR2 is YSLEER. The CDR3 region is CASRLTRRGNTEAFF. CDR3 DNA sequence: TGCGCCAGCAGGCTAACTAGGAGAGGGAACACTGAAGCTTTCTTT.

This chain links TRBV21-1 with TRBJ1-1; no DNA check was done on the table's D call, TRBD1. TRBV21-1 is flagged as a pseudogene. This CDR3 spans 17 amino acids. In nucleotides, the CDR3 is TGTGCCAGCAGGAAACCTCCGGGACAGGCCGGGAACACTGAAGCTTTCTTT. Translating gives CASRKPPGQAGNTEAFF.

The chain carries TRBV9 and TRBJ2-7, with a tentative D call TRBD2 (7 bases). The CDR3 totals 15 residues. Trimming pared 5 bases from V and 2 bases from J, leaving 17 bases between. CDR1 and CDR2 (germline): SGDLS, YYNGEE. Here the CDR3 reads CASSNSRGATYEQYF. DNA for the CDR3: TGTGCCAGCAGTAACTCACGGGGGGCCACCTACGAGCAGTACTTC.

This clone was found a few times. The rearrangement joins TRBV7-9 to TRBJ2-7; 7 bases are shared with TRBD2. The germline CDR1 and CDR2 sequences are SEHNR and FQNEAQ (reference sequence). The CDR3 has 14 residues. V dropped 5 bases and J dropped 2; count of bases not matched to a gene: 6. CDR3 region: CASSPLGGAYEQYF. The DNA for the CDR3 is TGTGCCAGCAGCCCTTTGGGAGGGGCCTACGAGCAGTACTTC.

The rearrangement uses TRBV27 and TRBJ1-4; 7 bases fit TRBD1. The junction had 12 bases not matched to a gene; V was cut back by 6 bases and J by 11 bases. Germline V gene data show CDR1 as MNHEY and CDR2 as SMNVEV (reference sequence). The CDR3 runs to 14 residues. CDR3 coding DNA: TGTGCCAGCAGGGGACTCCAACAGGGGATTAAACTGTTTTTT. Translation: CASRGLQQGIKLFF.

V is TRBV19 and J is TRBJ2-3, with a weak D call TRBD1 (7 bases). The germline CDR1 and CDR2 sequences are LNHDA and SQIVND (reference sequence). This CDR3 has 15 residues. V shed 5 bases and J shed 1 base, with 13 bases lying between them. CDR3 sequence reads: CASSSWRGRTDTQYF. The CDR3 DNA reads as TGTGCCAGTAGTTCTTGGAGGGGGCGCACAGATACGCAGTATTTT.

The chain has TRBV12-5 and TRBJ2-1; D is possibly TRBD1 (5 bases). Trimming took 0 bases from V and 8 from J, leaving 17 bases between them. The length of the CDR3 is 16 residues. The germline V gene encodes CDR1 LGHNT and CDR2 FRNRAP. The CDR3, as DNA: TGTGCTAGTGGTTTGGTACTGGGGCGGATTAGGGATGAGCAGTTCTTC. This codes for CASGLVLGRIRDEQFF.

The chain couples TRBV18 to TRBJ1-2, with 11 nucleotides matching TRBD1. The germline gives CDR1 KGHSH, CDR2 LQKENI. J lost 2 bases, V lost 4 bases, and 3 bases had no gene match. CDR3 size: 15 residues. For the CDR3, the DNA is TGTGCCAGCTCACTCGGGACAGGGGGGAACTATGGCTACACCTTC. As protein: CASSLGTGGNYGYTF.

The CDR3 spells CASSPQDRVYGYTF. The CDR3 coding sequence is TGTGCCAGCAGCCCGCAGGACAGGGTATATGGCTACACCTTC. This chain joins TRBV27 and TRBJ1-2, with 8 positions matching TRBD1. Trimming cost V 6 bases and J 5 bases; bases outside gene matches: 8. This CDR3 is built from 14 residues. Per germline, CDR1 MNHEY and CDR2 SMNVEV (reference sequence).

The V and J genes are TRBV12-5 and TRBJ2-1; 7 bases fit TRBD1. The J segment lost 14 bases and the V segment lost 6 bases, leaving 13 bases of the junction unmatched. There are 13 residues in the CDR3. Germline V CDR1 and CDR2: LGHNT, FRNRAP. The CDR3 is CASGDRPVLREFF. The CDR3, as DNA: TGTGCTAGTGGGGACAGGCCCGTTCTGCGGGAGTTCTTC. The whole variable domain, remainder taken from reference TRBV12-5 and TRBJ2-1, is DARVTQTPRHKVTEMGQEVTMRCQPILGHNTVFWYRQTMMQGLELLAYFRNRAPLDDSGMPKDRFSAEMPDATLATLKIQPSEPRDSAVYFCASGDRPVLREFFGPGTRLTVL.

V usage is TRBV5-1 and J usage is TRBJ2-1; a possible D gene is TRBD1 (6 bases). The CDR3 sequence is 12 residues long. Germline assignment: CDR1 SGHRS and CDR2 YFSETQ. V gave up 4 bases and J gave up 9 bases, with 11 bases separating them. This CDR3 is CASSGGQGEQFF. CDR3 coding DNA: TGCGCCAGCAGCGGGGGACAAGGTGAGCAGTTCTTC.

The J gene is TRBJ2-3, the V gene TRBV19; 12 bases align to TRBD1. The CDR3 contains 17 residues. V gave up 5 bases and J gave up 4 bases; unmatched junction bases: 10. From germline, CDR1 is LNHDA and CDR2 SQIVND (reference sequence). In DNA form, the CDR3 reads TGTGCCAGTAGTGCCCTTTCCGGGACAGGGGGCGCAGATACGCAGTATTTT. Translating gives CASSALSGTGGADTQYF.

This clone has just a few counts. The rearrangement links TRBV19 to TRBJ1-1; D is uncertain. This CDR3 is 18 amino acids long. V shed 0 bases and J shed 0 bases, with 17 bases lying between them. Germline V CDR1 and CDR2: LNHDA, SQIVND (reference sequence). The CDR3 protein is CASSIDGGSEAMNTEAFF. The CDR3 DNA is TGTGCCAGTAGTATAGATGGAGGTTCGGAGGCGATGAACACTGAAGCTTTCTTT.

This clone was picked up one time. The chain employs TRBV27 and TRBJ2-2, with D tentatively TRBD2 (5 bases). This CDR3 contains 16 residues. CDR1 is MNHEY and CDR2 is SMNVEV in the germline V gene (reference sequence). Trimming left V 2 bases short and J 6 bases short, with 16 bases between. This CDR3 reads CASSLPGERVPGELFF. CDR3 in DNA: TGTGCCAGCAGTTTACCCGGGGAACGGGTCCCCGGGGAGCTGTTTTTT.

The rearrangement links TRBV13 to TRBJ2-1; 9 positions match TRBD1. With 8 bases clipped from V and 5 bases from J, the junction kept 4 bases outside the gene matches. Germline CDR1 reads PRHDT; CDR2 reads FYEKMQ (reference sequence). The CDR3 contains 13 residues. CDR3 bases: TGTGCCAGCCTGGGACAGGGTGACAATGAGCAGTTCTTC. Its protein product is CASLGQGDNEQFF.

This clone is a singleton in its sample. The chain carries TRBV6-5 and TRBJ2-5; the match to TRBD1 covers 10 bases. In germline, CDR1 is MNHEY, CDR2 SVGAGI. The CDR3 has 14 amino acids. V lost 6 bases and J lost 4; bases outside the gene matches: 5. The CDR3 coding sequence is TGTGCCAGCAGGCCGGGACAGGGGTTAGAGACCCAGTACTTC. It codes for CASRPGQGLETQYF.

The rearrangement joins TRBV7-2 to TRBJ1-6; D is ambiguous. The CDR3 loop spans 13 amino acids. CDR1 and CDR2 from the germline V gene are SGHTA and FQGNSA. Trimming stripped 1 base from V and 11 bases from J, with 9 bases between. The CDR3 loop is CASSLGRETPLHF. In nucleotides, the CDR3 is TGTGCCAGCAGCTTAGGAAGAGAAACACCCCTCCACTTT. The entire variable domain, with the rest obtained from reference TRBV7-2 and TRBJ1-6, is as follows: GAGVSQSPSNKVTEKGKDVELRCDPISGHTALYWYRQSLGQGLEFLIYFQGNSAPDKSGLPSDRFSAERTGGSVSTLTIQRTQQEDSAVYLCASSLGRETPLHFGNGTRLTVT.

This clone showed up just a few times. This CDR3 is CASGGDGGNQPQHF. Here the CDR3 DNA reads TGTGCCAGCGGGGGCGATGGAGGCAATCAGCCCCAGCATTTT. The J gene is TRBJ1-5, the V gene TRBV27, with D possibly being TRBD1 (6 bases). CDR3 length: 14 amino acids. V was clipped by 8 bases and J by 2 bases, with 13 bases between them. Germline assignment: CDR1 MNHEY and CDR2 SMNVEV (reference sequence).

The chain is built from TRBV7-2 and TRBJ2-3, with D possibly TRBD2 on 5 matching bases. This CDR3 spans 15 amino acids. V was pared by 3 bases and J by 1 base, with 11 bases between. CDR1 SGHTA and CDR2 FQGNSA come from the germline V gene. For the CDR3, the DNA is TGTGCCAGCAGCTTCCGGGGAGAAGGCACAGATACGCAGTATTTT. This gives the protein CASSFRGEGTDTQYF.

The V gene is TRBV12-3 or TRBV12-4, the J gene TRBJ1-2, with 7 positions matching TRBD1. V shed 8 bases, J shed 6 bases, and the junction held 9 bases outside the gene matches. This CDR3 has 13 residues. The CDR3 DNA reads TGTGCCAGCCGAACCGGGACAGCCCATGGCTACACCTTC. Translating it yields CASRTGTAHGYTF.

The rearrangement uses TRBV6-5 and TRBJ2-5, with 10 nucleotides matching TRBD1. Germline CDR1 MNHEY, CDR2 SVGAGI. Trimming took 6 bases from V and 4 from J; bases not matched to a gene: 5. The CDR3 consists of 14 residues. The CDR3 is CASRGGQGRETQYF. The CDR3 DNA reads TGTGCCAGCAGGGGGGGACAGGGGAGAGAGACCCAGTACTTC.

The V gene is TRBV7-9, the J gene TRBJ1-3; maybe TRBD1 (5 bases). Per germline, CDR1 SEHNR and CDR2 FQNEAQ (reference sequence). V was shortened by 5 bases and J by 3 bases, with 11 bases between the two germline ends. The CDR3 is 14 residues long. Here the CDR3 DNA reads TGTGCCAGCAGCCCAGCAGGGCGTGGAAACACCATATATTTT. Translating gives CASSPAGRGNTIYF.

V and J are TRBV5-4 and TRBJ2-2, with TRBD1 matching over 8 bases. Germline CDR1 and CDR2: SGHNT and YYREEE (reference sequence). The CDR3 is 16 amino acids. With V trimmed by 4 bases and J by 7 bases, 12 bases remained unmatched. CDR3 DNA sequence: TGTGCCAGCAGCAGTTCGACAGGGGAACCTTTCGGGGAGCTGTTTTTT. This encodes CASSSSTGEPFGELFF.

The chain couples TRBV19 to TRBJ1-5; the D gene is possibly TRBD1 (5 bases). The V gene's germline CDR1 is LNHDA and CDR2 SQIVND (reference sequence). The CDR3 contains 13 residues. Trimming cost V 0 bases and J 9 bases, with 9 bases left between them. Here the CDR3 reads CASSIEEGSPQHF. CDR3 sequence (DNA): TGTGCCAGTAGTATAGAGGAGGGGTCGCCCCAGCATTTT.

The CDR3 reads CASSPTGADTEAFF. The CDR3 DNA follows: TGTGCCAGCAGCCCCACAGGGGCCGACACTGAAGCTTTCTTT. The chain links TRBV7-2 to TRBJ1-1, with 7 nucleotides matching TRBD1. This CDR3 spans 14 amino acids. With 5 bases clipped from V and 3 bases from J, the junction kept 6 bases outside the gene matches. CDR1 and CDR2 (germline): SGHTA, FQGNSA. Drawing the rest from reference TRBV7-2 and TRBJ1-1, the complete variable domain is GAGVSQSPSNKVTEKGKDVELRCDPISGHTALYWYRQSLGQGLEFLIYFQGNSAPDKSGLPSDRFSAERTGGSVSTLTIQRTQQEDSAVYLCASSPTGADTEAFFGQGTRLTVV.

The chain carries TRBV27 and TRBJ1-4; D ambiguous. Germline loops: CDR1 MNHEY, CDR2 SMNVEV (reference sequence). This CDR3 contains 15 residues. The V gene lost 5 bases and the J gene lost 0 bases, with 10 bases spanning the gap. The CDR3 nucleotides read TGTGCCAGCAGTCCCGCAACAACAACTAATGAAAAACTGTTTTTT. It specifies CASSPATTTNEKLFF. The full variable domain, with the rest looked up from reference TRBV27 and TRBJ1-4, is EAQVTQNPRYLITVTGKKLTVTCSQNMNHEYMSWYRQDPGLGLRQIYYSMNVEVTDKGDVPEGYKVSRKEKRNFPLILESPSPNQTSLYFCASSPATTTNEKLFFGSGTQLSVL.

This clone was observed a handful of times. The genes are TRBV5-1 and TRBJ1-1; D gene uncertain. The CDR3 spans 16 residues. Germline CDR1 and CDR2: SGHRS and YFSETQ. V lost 1 base to trimming and J lost 1 base, with 14 bases between them. This CDR3 is CASSLKAVGGNTEAFF. The CDR3 DNA reads TGCGCCAGCAGCTTGAAGGCGGTGGGAGGGAACACTGAAGCTTTCTTT.

V gene TRBV7-9 combines with J gene TRBJ2-7; D possibly corresponds to TRBD1 (6 bases). CDR1 is SEHNR and CDR2 is FQNEAQ in the germline V gene (reference sequence). The CDR3 runs 14 residues. The ends were cut back, 5 bases at V and 3 bases at J, with 14 bases in the middle. The CDR3 nucleotides read TGTGCCAGCAGCCAAACGACAGGTGACTACGAGCAGTACTTC. Translating gives CASSQTTGDYEQYF. The whole variable domain, remainder taken from reference TRBV7-9 and TRBJ2-7, is DTGVSQNPRHKITKRGQNVTFRCDPISEHNRLYWYRQTLGQGPEFLTYFQNEAQLEKSRLLSDRFSAERPKGSFSTLEIQRTEQGDSAMYLCASSQTTGDYEQYFGPGTRLTVT.

This clone was recorded only once. The CDR3 nucleotides are TGTGCCAGCAGCCCCAAGGAGGGGCCCAACTATGGCTACACCTTC. Translation gives CASSPKEGPNYGYTF. The V and J genes are TRBV7-9 and TRBJ1-2; perhaps TRBD1 as D (5 bases). CDR1 and CDR2 (germline): SEHNR, FQNEAQ (reference sequence). The CDR3 runs to 15 residues. V lost 5 bases and J 2 bases, leaving 15 bases between the germline ends.

The rearrangement uses TRBV30 and TRBJ1-5; TRBD1 aligns across 9 bases. V trimming: 5 bases; J trimming: 5 bases; junction bases outside the gene matches: 10. Germline values: CDR1 GTSNPN, CDR2 SVGIG (reference sequence). The CDR3 sequence is 15 residues long. In DNA form, the CDR3 reads TGTGCCTGGGCAACCGGGACAGGGCATCATCAGCCCCAGCATTTT. Translated: CAWATGTGHHQPQHF.

The rearrangement uses TRBV27 and TRBJ1-2; 10 nucleotides agree with TRBD1. Germline V CDR1 and CDR2: MNHEY, SMNVEV (reference sequence). Trimming removed 5 bases from V and 6 bases from J; junction bases left unmatched: 15. The CDR3 extends over 17 amino acids. The CDR3 spells CASSADRGYPYWDGYTF. The DNA for the CDR3 is TGTGCCAGCAGTGCGGACAGGGGGTATCCTTATTGGGATGGCTACACCTTC.

This clone is classed as medium-sized. The chain is built from TRBV6-4 and TRBJ1-2; 7 nucleotides line up with TRBD1. Per germline, CDR1 MRHNA and CDR2 SNTAGT. The CDR3 consists of 15 residues. Trimming took 0 bases from V and 7 from J; bases not matched to a gene: 8. The CDR3 region is CASSDSIEGASGYTF. The CDR3 coding sequence is TGTGCCAGCAGTGACTCGATTGAGGGGGCGTCTGGCTACACCTTC.